Reported below is one TCR beta chain. The source of the sample is a study of blood T cell repertoires in COVID-19. Cohort placement rested on clinical history that participants reported themselves. CDR1 SQVTM and CDR2 ANQGSEA come from the germline V gene. The CDR3 spans 17 residues. V gave up 8 bases and J gave up 0 bases; unmatched junction bases: 16. The assay was immunoSEQ multiplex PCR, and TCRdb's table has in-frame clones only and misses some. Of 350,000 to 400,000 clones in the sample, roughly nine tenths were seen once. This TCR was sampled from a woman aged 40 to 50 who had been exposed to COVID-19. The chain is built from TRBV29-1 and TRBJ2-1; 7 bases are shared with TRBD2. The specimen was PBMCs or T cells enriched from blood (not recorded which). This chain's CDR3 is CSLRKGLVRSSYNEQFF. The CDR3 DNA sequence: TGCAGCCTCAGAAAAGGACTAGTAAGAAGCTCCTACAATGAGCAGTTCTTC.